The rows below give T cell receptor beta chains drawn from one sample of a study of cytomegalovirus exposure and HLA in healthy donors. Clones were read by immunoSEQ multiplex PCR, and TCRdb kept only the in-frame ones, dropping some. The sample yields about 140,000 clones, 78% seen once. Input material: PBMCs. The receptors come from a young woman in good health and CMV-seropositive. The CDR3 runs from the conserved cysteine through the conserved F or W. The order of the fields is V gene, clone size, J gene, D gene, CDR3 protein, CDR3 DNA. A D gene is named only where the DNA matches it firmly. Where a row states a size, it is once, few, many or the class of an expanded clone; other rows omit it.

>TRBV7-9|-|TRBJ1-4|-
CASSHRTQGASVEKLFF
TGTGCCAGCAGCCACCGAACACAGGGAGCGAGCGTTGAAAAACTGTTTTTT
>TRBV28|-|TRBJ2-1|TRBD1
CASSYPGQNNGQFF
TGTGCCAGCAGTTACCCGGGACAGAACAATGGGCAGTTCTTC
>TRBV28|-|TRBJ2-5|TRBD1
CASRAPGQGRETQYF
TGTGCCAGCAGGGCACCGGGACAGGGGAGGGAGACCCAGTACTTC
>TRBV4-1|few|TRBJ2-6|-
CASSQSGQNPSGANVLTF
TGCGCCAGCAGCCAATCAGGACAGAATCCGTCTGGGGCCAACGTCCTGACTTTC
>TRBV30|once|TRBJ1-2|-
CAWSREKQTNYGYTF
TGTGCCTGGAGTAGAGAGAAACAGACGAACTATGGCTACACCTTC
>TRBV15|-|TRBJ2-5|TRBD1
CATSAKGTGRETQYF
TGTGCCACCAGCGCGAAGGGGACAGGTCGAGAGACCCAGTACTTC
>TRBV4-1|-|TRBJ2-5|-
CASSQGKWGGRTGETQYF
TGCGCCAGCAGCCAAGGCAAGTGGGGGGGCAGGACGGGAGAGACCCAGTACTTC
>TRBV29-1|few|TRBJ2-1|TRBD2
CSVVGGVSEQFF
TGCAGCGTTGTGGGGGGGGTGTCGGAGCAGTTCTTC
>TRBV5-1|-|TRBJ1-2|TRBD1
CASSLIGTGKRPDFYGYTF
TGCGCCAGCAGCTTAATCGGGACAGGGAAGCGTCCTGACTTCTATGGCTACACCTTC
>TRBV19|-|TRBJ2-7|TRBD2
CASSISDLAGALYF
TGTGCCAGTAGTATCTCCGATCTAGCGGGGGCCTTGTACTTC
>TRBV18|-|TRBJ2-1|-
CASSPQPGSLYNEQFF
TGTGCCAGCTCACCTCAGCCGGGGTCTCTCTACAATGAGCAGTTCTTC
>TRBV6-5|few|TRBJ1-2|-
CASSYSSPGYGYTF
TGTGCCAGCAGTTACTCCAGCCCGGGCTATGGCTACACCTTC
>TRBV6-1|-|TRBJ1-2|-
CASSEDLGGFYGYTF
TGTGCCAGCAGTGAAGATTTGGGAGGCTTCTATGGCTACACCTTC
>TRBV7-8|once|TRBJ1-1|TRBD1
CASSLGQGEMNTEAFF
TGTGCCAGCAGCTTAGGACAGGGCGAAATGAACACTGAAGCTTTCTTT
>TRBV29-1|-|TRBJ2-3|TRBD1
CSVGGQGPTDTQYF
TGCAGCGTTGGTGGACAGGGGCCTACAGATACGCAGTATTTT
>TRBV6-5|-|TRBJ2-3|-
CASSYSGGQSTDTQYF
TGTGCCAGCAGTTACTCGGGCGGGCAAAGCACAGATACGCAGTATTTT
>TRBV19|-|TRBJ1-2|-
CASSILAGAGYTF
TGTGCCAGTAGTATCCTTGCAGGGGCGGGCTACACCTTC